What follows are 25 T cell receptor beta chains derived from one specimen sequenced in a study of identical twins. TCRdb ran MiXCR on the 5' RACE reads and lists one entry per CDR3 protein. Altogether about 570,000 distinct CDR3 sequences are present, 9.6% being singletons, with the ten largest covering 2.5% to 3.5%. The sample was also reused in another study, on yellow fever vaccine responses in identical twins.

Sequenced material: PBMCs. These receptors were collected from a woman aged 18-29 years in good health.

The J gene is TRBJ1-6, the V gene TRBV25-1; possibly TRBD1 for D (5 bases). The CDR3 runs to 13 residues. CDR1 is MGHDK and CDR2 is SYGVNS in the germline V gene. The germline V and J ends were trimmed by 7 bases and 10 bases, with 14 bases remaining between them. CDR3 region: CASKGHPSSPLHF. The DNA for the CDR3 is TGTGCCAGCAAAGGACACCCATCCTCACCCCTCCACTTT.

This clonotype was detected many times. The chain combines TRBV7-2 with TRBJ1-5; the match to TRBD1 covers 10 bases. Germline-derived CDR1 and CDR2 are SGHTA and FQGNSA. With V trimmed by 3 bases and J by 5 bases, 7 bases remained unmatched. The CDR3 covers 16 residues. In nucleotides, the CDR3 is TGTGCCAGCAGCTTCCCGACAGGGGGCGAAGATCAGCCCCAGCATTTT. This encodes CASSFPTGGEDQPQHF.

Ten or more counts support this clonotype. The V call is TRBV10-3, the J call TRBJ2-4; D possibly corresponds to TRBD2 (5 bases). Germline lookup yields CDR1 ENHRY and CDR2 SYGVKD. CDR3 size: 16 residues. The V end was cut by 3 bases, the J end by 6 bases, with 18 bases between. This chain's CDR3 is CAISERTPSGGNIQYF. As DNA, the CDR3 is TGTGCCATCAGTGAAAGGACTCCCTCGGGCGGAAACATTCAGTACTTC.

This clonotype was detected many times. The chain couples TRBV27 to TRBJ2-3; the match to TRBD2 covers 11 bases. J gave up 0 bases and V 4 bases, and 6 bases lay outside the gene matches. The CDR3 runs to 17 residues. CDR1 MNHEY and CDR2 SMNVEV come from the germline V gene (reference sequence). For the CDR3, the DNA is TGTGCCAGCAGTTCACTAGCGGGAGTGCCTAGCACAGATACGCAGTATTTT. It yields the protein CASSSLAGVPSTDTQYF.

Many counts were recorded for this clonotype. The chain joins TRBV7-2 to TRBJ2-1; D gene uncertain. Deletions cut 1 base from V and 8 bases from J, with 15 bases between. CDR1 is SGHTA, CDR2 FQGNSA, per germline. The CDR3 runs to 15 residues. The CDR3 DNA reads TGTGCCAGCAGCTTAGTGGCCCAGAGAAATGATGAGCAGTTCTTC. Translating gives CASSLVAQRNDEQFF.

This clonotype was detected many times. The chain has TRBV20-1 and TRBJ2-7, with D maybe TRBD2 (5 bases). The CDR3 contains 14 residues. Per the germline V gene, CDR1 is DFQATT and CDR2 is SNEGSKA (reference sequence). Trimming removed 6 bases at V and 0 bases at J, with 15 bases between. The chain's CDR3 is CSANGLISSYEQYF. The CDR3 DNA is TGCAGTGCAAACGGACTCATAAGCTCCTACGAGCAGTACTTC.

This clonotype was seen many times. V is TRBV10-3 and J is TRBJ2-2, with TRBD1 identical over 7 bases. The ends lost 6 bases at V and 6 bases at J; junction bases unmatched: 16. CDR1 and CDR2 from the germline V gene are ENHRY and SYGVKD. The CDR3 is made up of 17 amino acids. The CDR3 region has the DNA TGTGCCATCAGCCCTTCCCCCGAGCAGGGGGTTGCCGGGGAGCTGTTTTTT. Encoded protein: CAISPSPEQGVAGELFF.

In its sample, this clonotype was seen a few times. The gene calls are TRBV12-3 or TRBV12-4 and TRBJ1-2, with D perhaps matching TRBD1 (6 bases). This CDR3 is 14 amino acids long. V gave up 6 bases and J gave up 10 bases, with 21 bases separating them. The CDR3 DNA reads as TGTGCCAGCAGCCAACCGGGACATCCCTTCGTCTACACCTTC. This translates into CASSQPGHPFVYTF.

This clonotype was seen a handful of times. The chain couples TRBV19 to TRBJ1-1; D unclear. Trimming shortened V by 5 bases and J by 6 bases, and 13 bases separated the two germline ends. The length of the CDR3 is 13 residues. Germline CDR1 reads LNHDA; CDR2 reads SQIVND (reference sequence). The CDR3: CASSPTGWAEAFF. DNA of the CDR3: TGTGCCAGTAGTCCCACCGGGTGGGCTGAAGCTTTCTTT.

This rearrangement joins TRBV7-3 to TRBJ2-3; no reliable D call. The germline V gene encodes CDR1 SGHTA and CDR2 FQGTGA. The CDR3 is 14 residues long. V was clipped by 4 bases and J by 2 bases, with 10 bases between them. Here the CDR3 DNA reads TGTGCCAGCAGCTCCCCGGGTCACACAGATACGCAGTATTTT. Protein sequence: CASSSPGHTDTQYF.

This clonotype has a count of ten or more. This chain links TRBV20-1 with TRBJ2-3, with TRBD1 identical over 8 bases. This CDR3 has 12 amino acids. Germline trimming cut 0 bases from V and 13 bases from J; bases unmatched to any gene: 6. The germline V gene encodes CDR1 DFQATT and CDR2 SNEGSKA (reference sequence). Here the CDR3 reads CSARDYRTGKYF. The DNA of the CDR3 is TGCAGTGCTAGAGATTATAGGACAGGGAAGTATTTT.

The CDR3 DNA follows: TGTGCCAGCAGCTTAGACGCGGGGGGCGAGCAGTACTTC. It encodes CASSLDAGGEQYF. The chain combines TRBV5-4 with TRBJ2-7, with 8 bases aligning to TRBD2. CDR3 length: 13 residues. The germline V gene encodes CDR1 SGHNT and CDR2 YYREEE (reference sequence). V lost 2 bases to trimming and J lost 6 bases; unmatched junction nucleotides: 4.

This clonotype has just a few counts. V usage is TRBV29-1 and J usage is TRBJ2-3, with 7 nucleotides matching TRBD1. J lost 2 bases, V lost 6 bases, and 5 bases had no gene match. CDR3 length: 13 amino acids. Germline values: CDR1 SQVTM, CDR2 ANQGSEA. Here the CDR3 reads CSVGTVNTDTQYF. Written as DNA, the CDR3 is TGCAGCGTAGGGACAGTTAACACAGATACGCAGTATTTT.

This clonotype was seen repeatedly, ten times or more. The rearrangement joins TRBV11-2 to TRBJ2-5; TRBD2 is a possible D gene (5 bases). Germline V CDR1 and CDR2: SGHAT, FQNNGV. Trimming took 8 bases from V and 2 from J, leaving 12 bases between them. The CDR3 sequence is 13 residues long. CDR3 sequence reads: CASDRDSQETQYF. In DNA form, the CDR3 reads TGTGCCAGCGATCGGGATTCTCAAGAGACCCAGTACTTC.

The V and J genes are TRBV25-1 and TRBJ2-5; 11 bases match TRBD1. The CDR3 is made up of 16 amino acids. The germline V gene encodes CDR1 MGHDK and CDR2 SYGVNS. The V segment lost 8 bases and the J segment 1 base; nucleotides outside the gene matches: 9. CDR3 nucleotides: TGTGCCAGCTCCGACCCGGGACAGGGGGGCCAAGAGACCCAGTACTTC. As protein: CASSDPGQGGQETQYF.

Only a few counts were recorded for this clonotype. This sequence joins TRBV12-3 or TRBV12-4 and TRBJ2-5; D is undetermined. With 6 bases removed from V and 6 bases from J, the gap between germline ends came to 5 bases. This CDR3 spans 10 amino acids. The CDR3 is CASSPQTQYF. The DNA for the CDR3 is TGTGCCAGCAGCCCACAGACCCAGTACTTC.

This clonotype was counted only a few times. The V call is TRBV5-1, the J call TRBJ1-1, with 8 bases identical to TRBD1. The CDR3 runs 13 residues. Germline trimming cut 4 bases from V and 6 bases from J; bases unmatched to any gene: 5. In germline, CDR1 is SGHRS, CDR2 YFSETQ. CDR3 DNA: TGCGCCAGCAGCAATCAGGGGGCTGCTGAAGCTTTCTTT. It encodes CASSNQGAAEAFF.

This clonotype was seen repeatedly, ten times or more. The chain carries TRBV4-1 and TRBJ2-1; 7 nucleotides align to TRBD1. The CDR3 sequence is 18 residues long. V lost 2 bases to trimming and J lost 3 bases; unmatched junction nucleotides: 13. Germline-derived CDR1 and CDR2 are MGHRA and YSYEKL. CDR3 loop: CASSQNEAGTANYNEQFF. The CDR3 nucleotides are TGCGCCAGCAGCCAAAACGAAGCCGGGACAGCGAACTACAATGAGCAGTTCTTC.

The chain combines TRBV19 with TRBJ2-7; the match to TRBD1 covers 7 bases. The CDR3 loop spans 13 amino acids. Trimming removed 10 bases from V and 2 bases from J; junction bases left unmatched: 8. In germline, CDR1 is LNHDA, CDR2 SQIVND (reference sequence). This CDR3 reads CATTRTGTYEQYF. CDR3 nucleotides: TGTGCCACCACGCGGACAGGAACCTACGAGCAGTACTTC. Based on the CDR3 plus reference TRBV19 and TRBJ2-7, the full variable domain is DGGITQSPKYLFRKEGQNVTLSCEQNLNHDAMYWYRQDPGQGLRLIYYSQIVNDFQKGDIAEGYSVSREKKESFPLTVTSAQKNPTAFYLCATTRTGTYEQYFGPGTRLTVT.

This clonotype was picked up many times. V and J are TRBV12-3 or TRBV12-4 and TRBJ2-2, with D unresolved. This CDR3 contains 15 residues. Between the trimmed V and J ends, which lost 4 bases and 7 bases, there was a span of 16 bases. The CDR3 here is CASSSRRLGVGELFF. The CDR3 DNA reads TGTGCCAGCAGTTCACGACGGCTAGGCGTCGGGGAGCTGTTTTTT.

In DNA form, the CDR3 reads TGCGCCAGCAGCCAAGATTCGGGGGAGTACAATGAGCAGTTCTTC. Translated, it gives CASSQDSGEYNEQFF. The chain links TRBV4-3 to TRBJ2-1, with D perhaps matching TRBD2 (6 bases). This CDR3 is 15 amino acids long. Trimming pared 0 bases from V and 4 bases from J, leaving 10 bases between. The V gene's germline CDR1 is LGHNA and CDR2 YSLEER.

This chain joins TRBV6-5 and TRBJ2-2, with D possibly TRBD1 on 6 matching bases. The ends were cut back, 6 bases at V and 0 bases at J, with 14 bases in the middle. This CDR3 region has 16 residues. Germline V gene data show CDR1 as MNHEY and CDR2 as SVGAGI. The CDR3, as DNA: TGTGCCAGCAGATCTCGGGACAAGACGAACACCGGGGAGCTGTTTTTT. It encodes CASRSRDKTNTGELFF.

Many counts were recorded for this clonotype. This sequence joins TRBV20-1 and TRBJ2-7; D unclear. The V and J ends lost 1 base and 1 base respectively, with 11 bases between them. CDR1 and CDR2 from the germline V gene are DFQATT and SNEGSKA (reference sequence). The CDR3 consists of 14 residues. The CDR3 DNA sequence: TGCAGTGCTAGAGGGACCACCTTGTCCTACGAGCAGTACTTC. It encodes CSARGTTLSYEQYF.

This clonotype was detected only a few times. The V and J genes are TRBV20-1 and TRBJ2-1; D is perhaps TRBD2 (5 bases). Germline assignment: CDR1 DFQATT and CDR2 SNEGSKA (reference sequence). The ends were cut back, 3 bases at V and 5 bases at J, with 14 bases in the middle. This CDR3 is 14 amino acids long. As DNA, the CDR3 is TGCAGTGCTAGTGGTGGGAGTCTCGACAATGAGCAGTTCTTC. Encoded protein: CSASGGSLDNEQFF.

This chain uses TRBV29-1 with TRBJ2-5, with 12 bases that match TRBD2. The germline V gene has CDR1 SQVTM and CDR2 ANQGSEA. Losses at the gene ends were 1 base for V and 3 bases for J; bases not matched to a gene: 3. This CDR3 is 15 amino acids long. DNA of the CDR3: TGCAGCGTTGAAGGAAGACTAGCGGGAGAAGAGACCCAGTACTTC. This codes for CSVEGRLAGEETQYF.